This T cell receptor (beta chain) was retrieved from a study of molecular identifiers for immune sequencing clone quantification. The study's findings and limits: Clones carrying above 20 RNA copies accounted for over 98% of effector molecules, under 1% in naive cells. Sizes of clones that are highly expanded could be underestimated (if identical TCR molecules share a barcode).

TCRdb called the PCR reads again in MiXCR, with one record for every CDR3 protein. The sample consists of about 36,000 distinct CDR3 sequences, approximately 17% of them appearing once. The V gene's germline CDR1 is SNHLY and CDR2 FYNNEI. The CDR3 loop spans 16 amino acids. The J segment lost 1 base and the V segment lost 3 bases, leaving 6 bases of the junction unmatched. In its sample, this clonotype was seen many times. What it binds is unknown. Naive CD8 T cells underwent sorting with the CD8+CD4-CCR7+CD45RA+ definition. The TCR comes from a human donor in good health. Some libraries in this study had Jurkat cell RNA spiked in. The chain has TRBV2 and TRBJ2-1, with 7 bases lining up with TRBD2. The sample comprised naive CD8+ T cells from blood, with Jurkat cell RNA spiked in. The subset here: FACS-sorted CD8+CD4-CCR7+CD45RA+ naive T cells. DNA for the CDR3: TGTGCCAGCAGTGATTTTGCGGGAGAGTCCTACAATGAGCAGTTCTTC. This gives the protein CASSDFAGESYNEQFF. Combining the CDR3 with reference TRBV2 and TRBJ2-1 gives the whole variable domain EPEVTQTPSHQVTQMGQEVILRCVPISNHLYFYWYRQILGQKVEFLVSFYNNEISEKSEIFDDQFSVERPDGSNFTLKIRSTKLEDSAMYFCASSDFAGESYNEQFFGPGTRLTVL.